This paragraph covers one T cell receptor beta chain sequence. Which antigen it targets is not known. Base qualities were left out, and no much larger clone turns up one base away. The time point label, as the study defines it: baseline before oral tofacitinib. Lesional scalp punch biopsies and peripheral blood were obtained from alopecia areata patients. PBMCs were isolated by density centrifugation and stained for CD3, CD4 and CD8, and CD4+ and CD8+ T cells were sorted on a FACSAria. These data originate in a study of CD8+ T cells in alopecia areata (dated by TCRdb to 2017 to 2018). For the study in its entirety: The treated patients took part in an open-label pilot trial in which moderate-to-severe alopecia areata was treated with oral tofacitinib at 5 to 10 mg twice daily. Tofacitinib was administered for 6 to 18 months, and 6 months of follow-up off drug were then conducted to assess delayed response and recurrence. TCRbeta CDR3 regions were amplified by immunoSEQ multiplex PCR with 35 Vbeta forward and 13 Jbeta reverse primers. RNA was extracted with the PAXgene miRNA kit for fixed scalp, the miRNeasy kit for PBMCs, and the RNeasy kit for mouse skin. Biopsies were taken from tofacitinib-treated patients at baseline and again at 4 and 24 weeks into treatment, and several of those patients also had a later scalp biopsy. High-throughput TCRbeta sequencing was used to examine T cell clonal expansion in alopecia areata in both the C3H/HeJ mouse model and human patients. Scalp clonality was compared across normal scalp (n=4), patchy alopecia areata scalp (n=8), and alopecia totalis/universalis scalp (n=8). On the human side, TCRbeta sequencing was run on scalp tissue and on sorted CD4+ and CD8+ peripheral blood T cells from healthy controls and from alopecia areata patients with either patchy or totalis/universalis disease.

What the study reported, not specific to this receptor: Compared with normal scalp, lesional scalp, particularly in alopecia totalis/universalis, had higher clonality and more expanded CD8+ clones, which suggests antigenic drive. Shared TCR sequences between patients were less evident than in mice, which may be partly attributable to HLA diversity in the patient population. Unlike mouse skin, where gammadelta T cells dominate, normal human skin contains resident alphabeta T cells that get sequenced too, which complicates analysis of the scalp TCR repertoire.

Cut back by 5 bases and 4 bases, the V and J ends lie 11 bases apart. The CDR1 and CDR2 encoded by the germline V gene are MNHNS and SASEGT. The CDR3 holds 13 amino acids from the cysteine to the phenylalanine. Only the CDR3 DNA is retained, 39 bases long and in frame from the first base. Library preparation employed the immunoSEQ multiplex PCR assay. To provide template for TCR sequencing, every sample had RNA extracted and reverse transcribed into cDNA. First-strand cDNA was synthesized with SuperScript III using a 2:1 mix of oligo-dT and random hexamers. A synthetic immune receptor repertoire was used to measure amplification bias, and any remaining bias was corrected computationally. On the study's bioinformatics: Raw reads were preprocessed to remove errors, and CDR3 was defined by IMGT conventions from the conserved cysteine to phenylalanine. To get clonality, Shannon entropy was normalized by log2 of the number of productive unique TCRs and the result was subtracted from 1. Whether each scalp clone was CD4 or CD8 was inferred by checking scalp TCRbeta sequences against the CD4 and CD8 repertoires from sorted blood. In TCRdb, the immuneACCESS table is reduced to in-frame sequences with V and J assigned. These tables do not hold every clone; where another copy was compared, an unresolved V gene accounts for under half, and the others remain unexplained. V, J and clone size are taken as reported in that table, and D and trimming were inferred from the DNA itself. This sample comprises 120,000 or so clones, approximately 58% of them detected only once. The ten largest clones add up to 3.5% to 5% of the sample.

The rearranged chain carries TRBV6-1 and TRBJ1-2; no D gene can be assigned with confidence. This TCR came from a human donor with alopecia areata. Source: CD4+ T cells sorted from blood, taken at week 0. DNA sequence: TGTGCCAGCAGTTTGCGGGAATCCTATGGCTACACCTTC. The translation is CASSLRESYGYTF.